This entry features one T cell receptor (beta chain) sequence. Its antigen is still unknown. Isolation of CD4+ naive, central memory, regulatory and stem cell-like memory cells was achieved by sorting via CD45RO/CCR7/CD25/CD127/CD95/CD27. This record belongs to a study of beta chain features in type 1 diabetes. Study overall: Researchers looked at roughly 110 million sorted cells across all samples.

Investigators reverse transcribed all isolated RNA, so they sequenced expressed TCRB transcripts. The method was immunoSEQ multiplex PCR; TCRdb's version includes in-frame clones alone and lacks a portion of them. The sample records approximately 110,000 clones, almost 40% being singletons. Study observations and caveats: Significant though moderate, a shortening of TCRB CDR3s appeared in all four CD4+ subsets of Type 1 diabetes patients. Individuals with type 1 diabetes displayed fewer insertions and more deletions at VDJ junctions.

The CDR3 extends over 16 amino acids. The junction had 8 bases not matched to a gene; V was cut back by 2 bases and J by 5 bases. From germline, CDR1 is MNHEY and CDR2 SVGAGI. The sample consisted of stem cell memory CD4+ T cells from blood. The receptor comes from a woman in her late teens or twenties in good health. V and J are TRBV6-5 and TRBJ2-5, with TRBD1 matching 10 bases. The CDR3 loop reads CASSYGDRGGGETQYF. In DNA, the CDR3 is TGTGCCAGCAGTTACGGGGACAGGGGAGGGGGCGAGACCCAGTACTTC.